These T cell receptor beta chains were read from a single sample in a study of blood T cell repertoires in COVID-19. TCRdb's copy holds only in-frame clones and misses some; the assay was immunoSEQ multiplex PCR. The sample carries about 260,000 clones, approximately 89% recorded once. Sequencing was carried out using peripheral blood. The receptors stem from a woman between 50 and 59 years old with acute or convalescent COVID-19. CDR3s include the opening cysteine and the closing phenylalanine or tryptophan. A D gene is named only where the DNA matches it firmly. Size is omitted from some rows. Given values are once, few, many or a class for expanded clones.

v_call	d_call	clone_size	j_call	cdr3_aa	cdr3_nt
TRBV5-1	TRBD2	NA	TRBJ2-3	CASSLSPAGVGDTQYF	TGCGCCAGCAGCCTGAGCCCAGCGGGAGTGGGAGATACGCAGTATTTT
TRBV2	NA	once	TRBJ1-2	CASSGGLGENYGYTF	TGTGCCAGCAGTGGTGGACTTGGGGAAAACTATGGCTACACCTTC
TRBV9	TRBD1	NA	TRBJ1-5	CASSVVGPGQPPQQPQHF	TGTGCCAGCAGCGTAGTCGGGCCGGGACAGCCCCCCCAACAGCCCCAGCATTTT
TRBV19	TRBD1	NA	TRBJ2-5	CASRDRGLGETQYF	TGTGCCAGTAGGGACAGGGGGCTTGGAGAGACCCAGTACTTC
TRBV30	TRBD1	NA	TRBJ1-1	CAWSVRAGGMGEAFF	TGTGCCTGGAGTGTCCGAGCAGGGGGAATGGGGGAAGCTTTCTTT
TRBV19	NA	NA	TRBJ2-7	CASTLTGMSYEQYF	TGTGCCAGTACCCTCACGGGTATGTCCTACGAGCAGTACTTC
TRBV27	NA	NA	TRBJ1-6	CASSSLSSGSPLHF	TGTGCCAGCAGTTCCTTATCCAGTGGTTCACCCCTCCACTTT
TRBV13	TRBD2	once	TRBJ2-1	CASYLRGLAGEGSSYNEQFF	TGTGCCAGTTATCTCCGGGGACTAGCGGGAGAGGGTAGCTCCTACAATGAGCAGTTCTTC
TRBV19	TRBD1	NA	TRBJ1-2	CASSHRGTINGYTF	TGTGCCAGTAGCCACAGGGGAACTATCAATGGCTACACCTTC
TRBV7-2	NA	NA	TRBJ2-7	CASTPTRGSYEQYF	TGTGCCAGCACCCCAACCCGGGGAAGCTACGAGCAGTACTTC
TRBV6-5	NA	NA	TRBJ2-3	CASRRDFSTDTQYF	TGTGCCAGCAGGAGGGACTTTAGCACAGATACGCAGTATTTT
TRBV28	TRBD1	NA	TRBJ2-4	CASSLFGQGLNIQYF	TGTGCCAGCAGTTTATTCGGACAGGGGCTAAACATTCAGTACTTC
TRBV5-1	NA	NA	TRBJ2-7	CASSPGSNSPYEQYF	TGCGCCAGCAGCCCCGGGTCCAACTCCCCCTACGAGCAGTACTTC
TRBV10-3	NA	NA	TRBJ1-1	CAIREAVFSGTEAFF	TGTGCCATCAGAGAGGCAGTCTTCTCAGGTACTGAAGCTTTCTTT
TRBV19	NA	NA	TRBJ1-3	CASSNPNRASGNTIYF	TGTGCCAGTAGTAACCCAAATCGAGCGTCTGGAAACACCATATATTTT
TRBV6-6	TRBD1	once	TRBJ1-6	CASRMDRAYNSPLHF	TGTGCCAGCAGGATGGACAGGGCGTATAATTCACCCCTCCACTTT
TRBV6-2/TRBV6-3	NA	few	TRBJ1-1	CASSRRVSEAFF	TGTGCCAGCAGTCGCAGGGTCTCTGAAGCTTTCTTT
TRBV5-1	NA	few	TRBJ1-1	CASSLASASPAGTEAFF	TGCGCCAGCAGCTTGGCCAGTGCTTCCCCGGCGGGCACTGAAGCTTTCTTT
TRBV7-9	NA	NA	TRBJ1-4	CASSLGTANEKLFF	TGTGCCAGCAGCCTAGGGACTGCAAATGAAAAACTGTTTTTT
TRBV27	NA	NA	TRBJ1-2	CASSAQRGGYTF	TGTGCCAGCAGTGCCCAAAGAGGTGGCTACACCTTC
TRBV9	NA	once	TRBJ2-1	CASSVSLAPSSYNEQFF	TGTGCCAGCAGCGTATCCTTAGCCCCGAGCTCCTACAATGAGCAGTTCTTC
TRBV7-8	NA	NA	TRBJ1-1	CASSFSRGRGNTEAFF	TGTGCCAGCAGCTTCTCGCGAGGCAGGGGGAACACTGAAGCTTTCTTT
TRBV24-1	NA	NA	TRBJ2-2	CATSDFLGELFF	TGTGCCACCAGTGATTTCCTCGGGGAGCTGTTTTTT
TRBV2	NA	NA	TRBJ1-3	CASSLQGLGNTIYF	TGTGCCAGCAGTTTGCAGGGCCTTGGAAACACCATATATTTT
TRBV18	NA	NA	TRBJ2-7	CASSPGDRSYEQYF	TGTGCCAGCTCACCGGGCGACAGGTCCTACGAGCAGTACTTC
TRBV3-1/TRBV3-2	NA	NA	TRBJ1-1	CASSQAGDTEAFF	TGTGCCAGCAGCCAAGCAGGGGACACTGAAGCTTTCTTT
TRBV6-5	NA	NA	TRBJ2-5	CASSIGGTQYF	TGTGCCAGCAGTATAGGGGGGACCCAGTACTTC
TRBV5-1	TRBD2	NA	TRBJ2-7	CASSLEASGSRQYF	TGCGCCAGCAGCTTGGAGGCTAGCGGGAGTCGGCAGTACTTC
TRBV7-3	TRBD1	NA	TRBJ2-2	CASSLKRTGRTGELFF	TGTGCCAGCAGCTTAAAGAGGACAGGGAGGACCGGGGAGCTGTTTTTT
TRBV29-1	TRBD2	NA	TRBJ2-1	CSVEGGLAGYNEQFF	TGCAGCGTTGAAGGAGGACTAGCGGGTTACAATGAGCAGTTCTTC
TRBV19	TRBD1	NA	TRBJ2-4	CASSIGWGQDLIQYF	TGTGCCAGTAGTATAGGATGGGGACAGGACCTCATTCAGTACTTC
TRBV11-3	TRBD1	NA	TRBJ2-7	CASSPGQKYEQYF	TGTGCCAGCAGCCCGGGACAGAAATACGAGCAGTACTTC
TRBV24-1	TRBD2	NA	TRBJ2-1	CATSAQGTSGTSYNEQFF	TGTGCCACCAGTGCCCAGGGGACTAGCGGGACCTCCTACAATGAGCAGTTCTTC
TRBV6-5	NA	NA	TRBJ2-7	CASSRTVTSYEQYF	TGTGCCAGCAGTCGGACAGTCACCTCCTACGAGCAGTACTTC
TRBV10-2	TRBD1	NA	TRBJ2-7	CASTPGQGTLEQYF	TGCGCCAGCACTCCGGGACAGGGTACTCTCGAGCAGTACTTC
TRBV7-9	NA	NA	TRBJ1-2	CASSQDSGDGYTF	TGTGCCAGCAGCCAAGACTCGGGGGATGGCTACACCTTC
TRBV9	TRBD2	NA	TRBJ2-2	CASSSDSGRDTGELFF	TGTGCCAGCAGCTCGGATAGCGGGAGGGACACCGGGGAGCTGTTTTTT
TRBV10-3	TRBD2	NA	TRBJ2-1	CAISARAGVAYNEQFF	TGTGCCATCAGTGCAAGAGCGGGAGTCGCCTACAATGAGCAGTTCTTC
TRBV11-3	NA	NA	TRBJ2-7	CASSLEGRTGSSHEQYF	TGTGCCAGCAGCTTAGAAGGAAGAACAGGGTCGTCCCACGAGCAGTACTTC
TRBV6-5	NA	NA	TRBJ1-1	CASRSGWNTEAFF	TGTGCCAGCCGGTCGGGGTGGAACACTGAAGCTTTCTTT
TRBV9	NA	NA	TRBJ2-6	CASSVGAGRSYGANVLTF	TGTGCCAGCAGCGTAGGGGCGGGAAGATCTTATGGGGCCAACGTCCTGACTTTC
TRBV7-8	NA	NA	TRBJ1-4	CASSFSRSGSTNEKLFF	TGTGCCAGCAGCTTCAGCCGGTCAGGGTCAACTAATGAAAAACTGTTTTTT
TRBV5-1	TRBD1	NA	TRBJ2-3	CASSPVPGQSTDTQYF	TGCGCCAGCAGCCCCGTACCGGGACAGAGCACAGATACGCAGTATTTT
TRBV18	TRBD1	NA	TRBJ2-7	CASSPGQGRTGEQYF	TGTGCCAGCTCCCCCGGACAGGGGAGAACGGGCGAGCAGTACTTC
TRBV6-5	TRBD1	NA	TRBJ1-1	CATNWDRDNTEAFF	TGTGCCACGAACTGGGACAGGGACAACACTGAAGCTTTCTTT
TRBV28	TRBD1	NA	TRBJ2-7	CASRWGTGAYEQYF	TGTGCCAGCAGATGGGGGACAGGCGCCTACGAGCAGTACTTC
TRBV9	NA	NA	TRBJ2-7	CASSPGQGAYEQYF	TGTGCCAGCAGCCCAGGACAAGGGGCCTACGAGCAGTACTTC
TRBV27	TRBD2	NA	TRBJ2-7	CASSPLAGVGEQYF	TGTGCCAGCAGTCCACTAGCGGGAGTTGGCGAGCAGTACTTC
TRBV4-3	NA	NA	TRBJ2-3	CASSQGSSTYTDTQYF	TGCGCCAGCAGCCAAGGGAGTAGCACCTACACAGATACGCAGTATTTT
TRBV19	TRBD2	NA	TRBJ2-5	CASSLLADQETQYF	TGTGCCAGTAGTTTACTAGCGGACCAAGAGACCCAGTACTTC
TRBV24-1	TRBD1	NA	TRBJ2-7	CATSATGSSYEQYF	TGTGCCACCAGCGCGACAGGGAGCTCCTACGAGCAGTACTTC
TRBV2	TRBD2	NA	TRBJ2-1	CASRALLAGGMNEQFF	TGTGCCAGCAGGGCATTGCTAGCGGGAGGTATGAATGAGCAGTTCTTC